These 18 T cell receptor beta chains came from one sample sequenced in a study of blood T cell repertoires in COVID-19. Produced via immunoSEQ multiplex PCR; TCRdb's table is partial and in-frame only. Found here are about 380,000 clones, about 90% of them singletons; the top ten hold 6.5%. The sequenced material came from peripheral blood. These receptors were collected from a man between 18 and 29 years old with active or convalescent COVID-19.

V gene TRBV25-1 combines with J gene TRBJ1-3; D is undetermined. The V end was cut by 4 bases, the J end by 3 bases, with 4 bases between. This CDR3 contains 12 residues. CDR1 is MGHDK, CDR2 SYGVNS, per germline. The CDR3 DNA reads as TGTGCCAGCAGTGTCCATGGAAACACCATATATTTT. It encodes CASSVHGNTIYF.

The rearrangement joins TRBV5-5 to TRBJ1-5; D gene uncertain. CDR3 length: 16 amino acids. Trimming left V 4 bases short and J 6 bases short, with 20 bases between. Germline lookup yields CDR1 SGHKS and CDR2 YYEKEE (reference sequence). CDR3 nucleotide sequence: TGTGCCAGCAGCCCATCCGGGGTACCTAGCGCTCAGCCCCAGCATTTT. Its translation: CASSPSGVPSAQPQHF.

This clone occurred once. The V and J genes are TRBV6-5 and TRBJ1-2; 7 bases agree with TRBD1. Germline lookup yields CDR1 MNHEY and CDR2 SVGAGI. V shed 2 bases, J shed 3 bases, and the junction held 6 bases outside the gene matches. This CDR3 comprises 15 residues. As DNA, the CDR3 is TGTGCCAGCAGTTACGGTGGCAGGGGGGACTATGGCTACACCTTC. The encoded protein is CASSYGGRGDYGYTF.

This clone appeared a few times. The chain couples TRBV13 to TRBJ1-3, with 8 bases matching TRBD1. V gave up 0 bases and J gave up 3 bases; unmatched junction bases: 4. This CDR3 contains 16 residues. Germline CDR1 PRHDT, CDR2 FYEKMQ (reference sequence). Here the CDR3 reads CASSLGSGGFGNTIYF. Written as DNA, the CDR3 is TGTGCCAGCAGCTTAGGCTCAGGGGGCTTTGGAAACACCATATATTTT.

The chain links TRBV27 to TRBJ2-1; D is possibly TRBD1 (6 bases). V lost 5 bases to trimming and J lost 4 bases, with 24 bases between them. In germline, CDR1 is MNHEY, CDR2 SMNVEV (reference sequence). This CDR3 is 18 amino acids long. CDR3 sequence: CASSLTSGTHHLYNEQFF. CDR3 nucleotides: TGTGCCAGCAGTCTCACATCCGGGACACACCACCTATACAATGAGCAGTTCTTC.

The rearrangement joins TRBV5-1 to TRBJ1-1; no clear D. V lost 4 bases, J lost 5 bases, and 12 bases lay in between. The CDR3 is 13 amino acids. Germline V CDR1 and CDR2: SGHRS, YFSETQ. Written as DNA, the CDR3 is TGCGCCAGCAGCCTCCCGGGAAAGACTGAAGCTTTCTTT. It translates to CASSLPGKTEAFF.

V usage is TRBV5-1 and J usage is TRBJ2-3; 7 bases fit TRBD1. V shed 7 bases and J 2 bases; nucleotides not matched to a gene: 7. The CDR3 is 14 residues long. Germline CDR1 is SGHRS and CDR2 is YFSETQ. The CDR3 region has the DNA TGCGCCAGCGCCCCACAGGGGTACACAGATACGCAGTATTTT. This codes for CASAPQGYTDTQYF.

The V call is TRBV4-3, the J call TRBJ1-1, with D unresolved. CDR1 and CDR2 from the germline V gene are LGHNA and YSLEER. V dropped 1 base and J dropped 7 bases, with 16 bases sitting between them. CDR3 length: 15 residues. The DNA for the CDR3 is TGCGCCAGCAGCCAAGTATCATCCACCACGGTTGAAGCTTTCTTT. Its translation is CASSQVSSTTVEAFF.

This chain connects TRBV30 to TRBJ1-4; no definite D call. V was trimmed by 4 bases and J by 8 bases, leaving 14 bases between them. Germline V lookup: CDR1 GTSNPN, CDR2 SVGIG (reference sequence). The CDR3 consists of 13 residues. CDR3 nucleotides: TGTGCCTGGAACACCCACGGCGGGGAAAAACTGTTTTTT. It codes for CAWNTHGGEKLFF.

The chain has TRBV28 and TRBJ2-2; 8 bases agree with TRBD1. J gave up 6 bases and V 5 bases, and 8 bases lay outside the gene matches. Germline CDR1 MDHEN, CDR2 SYDVKM. The CDR3 spans 15 residues. CDR3 sequence reads: CASSILQGAPGELFF. The CDR3 DNA reads TGTGCCAGCAGTATCCTCCAGGGGGCCCCCGGGGAGCTGTTTTTT.

This clone was counted once. The chain has TRBV5-4 and TRBJ1-4, with D unclear. The ends were cut back, 4 bases at V and 6 bases at J, with 7 bases in the middle. This CDR3 spans 12 amino acids. CDR1 and CDR2 from the germline V gene are SGHNT and YYREEE (reference sequence). The CDR3, as DNA: TGTGCCAGCAGCCGAGGGCATGAAAAACTGTTTTTT. The encoded protein is CASSRGHEKLFF.

CDR3 region: CASSSRGANTEAFF. The CDR3 DNA reads TGTGCCAGCAGCTCGCGCGGAGCGAACACTGAAGCTTTCTTT. The V call is TRBV7-3, the J call TRBJ1-1, with D unclear. Germline V gene lookup returns CDR1 SGHTA and CDR2 FQGTGA. Trimming removed 4 bases from V and 1 base from J, with 10 bases in between. The length of the CDR3 is 14 residues.

The chain joins TRBV10-2 to TRBJ2-2, with TRBD2 matching 12 bases. Unmatched junction bases numbered 5, after V lost 6 bases and J lost 0 bases. The CDR3 runs 17 residues. Per the germline V gene, CDR1 is WSHSY and CDR2 is SAAADI. CDR3 in amino acids: CASRGLAGPPNTGELFF. Written as DNA, the CDR3 is TGCGCCAGCAGGGGACTAGCGGGCCCCCCGAACACCGGGGAGCTGTTTTTT.

The chain has TRBV4-3 and TRBJ2-7; D not resolved. V was cut by 4 bases and J by 4 bases, with 11 bases left in between. Looked up from germline, CDR1 is LGHNA and CDR2 is YSLEER. CDR3 length equals 13 residues. Written as DNA, the CDR3 is TGCGCCAGCAGCCCGGGTCCCCCATACGAGCAGTACTTC. Translated: CASSPGPPYEQYF.

A word on this clone: The sample has other DNA sequences that encode this CDR3 too. The chain carries TRBV7-3 and TRBJ1-1; D may be TRBD1 (5 bases). V lost 1 base, J lost 1 base, and 7 bases lay in between. The CDR3 sequence is 14 residues long. Looked up from germline, CDR1 is SGHTA and CDR2 is FQGTGA. The CDR3 sequence: CASSLSGGNTEAFF. CDR3 DNA sequence: TGTGCCAGCAGCTTAAGCGGGGGGAACACTGAAGCTTTCTTT.

The CDR3 region has the DNA TGCGCCAGCAGCCAAGATGGGGGGAGTAACTATGGCTACACCTTC. This encodes CASSQDGGSNYGYTF. The V gene is TRBV4-3, the J gene TRBJ1-2, with TRBD1 as a possible D gene (5 bases). This CDR3 is built from 15 residues. The ends were cut back, 0 bases at V and 1 base at J, with 9 bases in the middle. Germline V gives CDR1 LGHNA, CDR2 YSLEER.

This chain connects TRBV9 to TRBJ2-2; 9 bases align to TRBD2. Germline values: CDR1 SGDLS, CDR2 YYNGEE. The CDR3 loop spans 16 amino acids. The J segment lost 5 bases and the V segment lost 4 bases, leaving 9 bases of the junction unmatched. This CDR3 is CASSSRAGGTTGELFF. In DNA, the CDR3 is TGTGCCAGCAGCTCCCGAGCGGGGGGAACTACCGGGGAGCTGTTTTTT.

The CDR3 is CASTPLQANTEAFF. Written as DNA, the CDR3 is TGTGCCAGCACCCCGTTGCAGGCGAACACTGAAGCTTTCTTT. The V and J genes are TRBV7-9 and TRBJ1-1; no clear D gene. V lost 7 bases, J lost 1 base, and 13 bases lay in between. CDR1 is SEHNR, CDR2 FQNEAQ, per germline (reference sequence). This CDR3 has 14 amino acids.